This TCR beta chain was profiled in a study of cytomegalovirus exposure and HLA in healthy donors. The study ran its PCR with 60 Vbeta and 13 Jbeta primers. Libraries were prepared by immunoSEQ multiplex PCR; TCRdb keeps only in-frame clonotypes and omits some of them. Among over 150,000 clones listed, around four fifths were seen once. The junction had 4 bases not matched to a gene; V was cut back by 0 bases and J by 3 bases. Germline assignment: CDR1 SGDLS and CDR2 YYNGEE. There are 15 residues in the CDR3. V is TRBV9 and J is TRBJ2-3, with 7 positions matching TRBD2. The TCR sequence derives from a woman aged 50 to 60 in good health and CMV-seronegative. The sequencing input was PBMCs. As DNA, the CDR3 is TGTGCCAGCAGCGTAGTTGCCGGGGGGACAGATACGCAGTATTTT. It translates to CASSVVAGGTDTQYF.